These 32 T cell receptor beta chains share one sample of origin, sequenced in a study of blood T cells in healthy people across ages. PCR was performed a second time for about 6 to 12 cycles using a sample-barcoded 5' primer and a J-beta primer mix. TCRdb reprocessed the 5' RACE reads with MiXCR, giving one entry per CDR3 protein. The sample includes roughly 680,000 distinct CDR3 sequences, about 50% of them seen just once. The sequenced sample consisted of blood. The receptors were gathered from a woman older than 75 in good health.

The chain uses TRBV4-2 and TRBJ2-4, with TRBD2 matching 14 bases. The DNA end lines up better with TRBJ2-7; the J call may be wrong. The CDR3 has 16 amino acids. Per germline, CDR1 LGHNA and CDR2 YNFKEQ. The CDR3 nucleotides are TGTGCCAGCAGCCAAGATGAGGGGACTAGCGGGAGCGAGCAGTACTTC. It is translated as CASSQDEGTSGSEQYF.

The chain is built from TRBV27 and TRBJ1-6, with D uncertain. V lost 6 bases and J 9 bases, leaving 15 bases between the germline ends. The germline V gene encodes CDR1 MNHEY and CDR2 SMNVEV (reference sequence). This CDR3 has 14 amino acids. The CDR3 coding sequence is TGTGCCAGCAGCCAGACTTATGGCGGTTCACCCCTCCACTTT. Amino acid sequence: CASSQTYGGSPLHF.

With regard to this clonotype: A much larger clone lies one base from this, so it may be a read error. The chain recombines TRBV7-2 with TRBJ2-5; unclear D gene. Matching the DNA end better, TRBJ2-7 makes the J call doubtful. CDR3 length equals 13 residues. Germline V gene lookup returns CDR1 SGHTA and CDR2 FQGNSA. The CDR3 spells CTSSLNRGDEQYF. The CDR3, as DNA: TGTACCAGCAGCTTAAATCGCGGCGACGAGCAGTACTTC.

The chain links TRBV12-3 or TRBV12-4 to TRBJ1-2, with a tentative D call TRBD1 (5 bases). The germline V and J ends were trimmed by 6 bases and 4 bases, with 12 bases remaining between them. The CDR3 is 13 amino acids. CDR3 coding DNA: TGTGCCAGCAGGCCGGGACGCTTCTATGGCTACACCTTC. This encodes CASRPGRFYGYTF.

This chain joins TRBV12-3 or TRBV12-4 and TRBJ1-4; 8 nucleotides match TRBD1. This CDR3 is built from 14 residues. The V and J ends lost 11 bases and 7 bases, in that order; junction bases with no gene match: 12. CDR3 sequence reads: CADSPQGAGEKLFF. For the CDR3, the DNA is TGTGCCGACAGTCCTCAGGGGGCGGGTGAAAAACTGTTTTTT.

The V call is TRBV6-5, the J call TRBJ1-2, with no clear D. The V end lost 8 bases, the J end lost 1 base, and 11 bases lay between the germline ends. The CDR3 has 13 amino acids. Germline V lookup: CDR1 MNHEY, CDR2 SVGAGI. The CDR3: CASSDPLNYGYTF. CDR3 sequence (DNA): TGTGCCAGCTCGGACCCTCTTAACTATGGCTACACCTTC.

Comment on this clonotype: The junction departs from germline at one end; a sequencing error may be responsible. J is TRBJ2-1 and V is TRBV7-2, with TRBD2 identical over 9 bases. Germline lookup yields CDR1 SGHTA and CDR2 FQGNSA. The CDR3 spans 14 residues. The CDR3 DNA sequence: TGTGTCAGCAGCTTAGTAGCACTAGCGGGTGAGCAGTTCTTC. The encoded protein is CVSSLVALAGEQFF.

This rearrangement joins TRBV12-3 or TRBV12-4 to TRBJ2-1; D is tentatively TRBD1 or TRBD2 (5 bases each). The DNA end is more similar to TRBJ2-7, so the J call may be wrong. The CDR3 sequence is 17 residues long. CDR3 sequence: CASSPPAGTLYHNEQYF. Written as DNA, the CDR3 is TGTGCCAGCAGTCCTCCCGCAGGGACCCTCTACCACAATGAGCAGTACTTC.

V usage is TRBV6-2 or TRBV6-3 and J usage is TRBJ2-5; the match to TRBD2 covers 9 bases. CDR1 and CDR2 from the germline V gene are MNHEY and SVGEGT. Unmatched junction bases numbered 9, after V lost 8 bases and J lost 5 bases. The CDR3 is made up of 14 amino acids. The DNA for the CDR3 is TGTGCCAGCCGGAGGATAGCGGGAGACGAGACCCAGTACTTC. Translation: CASRRIAGDETQYF.

This clonotype occurred once. The rearrangement links TRBV10-3 to TRBJ2-1; no clear D gene. CDR3 length equals 14 residues. Germline V lookup: CDR1 ENHRY, CDR2 SYGVKD. The V end was cut by 6 bases, the J end by 0 bases, with 9 bases between. The CDR3 DNA follows: TGTGCCATCAGCGCACAGAGCTCCTACAATGAGCAGTTCTTC. It encodes CAISAQSSYNEQFF.

The chain links TRBV18 to TRBJ2-1; tentatively, D is TRBD1 (5 bases). The CDR3 totals 13 residues. V lost 2 bases, J lost 15 bases, and 17 bases lay in between. Germline V gene sequence: CDR1 KGHSH, CDR2 LQKENI. The CDR3 nucleotides are TGTGCCAGCTCACCATCTCAGGGTTTAATAGGGTTCTTC. This translates into CASSPSQGLIGFF.

This chain links TRBV24-1 with TRBJ2-7, with D maybe TRBD2 (6 bases). Germline CDR1 KGHDR, CDR2 SFDVKD. This CDR3 spans 14 amino acids. V was cut by 2 bases and J by 4 bases, with 11 bases left in between. CDR3 amino acids: CATSDSGRHYEQYF. CDR3 coding DNA: TGTGCCACCAGTGATTCCGGGAGACATTACGAGCAGTACTTC.

A remark on this clonotype: Just one base apart from a much larger clone, this may be a read error. The rearrangement links TRBV5-7 to TRBJ2-7, with 11 bases aligning to TRBD2. TRBV5-7 is annotated as an ORF whose role is uncertain. This CDR3 is 14 amino acids long. Here the CDR3 DNA reads TGTACCAGCAGCTTGGCTAGCGGGAGGAACGAGCAGTACTTC. This codes for CTSSLASGRNEQYF.

This chain joins TRBV29-1 and TRBJ2-1; the D gene is possibly TRBD1 (6 bases). CDR1 is SQVTM, CDR2 ANQGSEA, per germline. The CDR3 contains 16 residues. Trimming removed 2 bases at V and 1 base at J, with 15 bases between. CDR3 sequence (DNA): TGCAGCGTTGAAACCCCCCAGGGGCCATCCTACAATGAGCAGTTCTTC. This encodes CSVETPQGPSYNEQFF.

In the case of this clonotype: Possible read error: a much larger clone is one base away. The V call is TRBV5-1, the J call TRBJ2-5; unclear D gene. Germline V gene data show CDR1 as SGHRS and CDR2 as YFSETQ. The V and J ends lost 0 bases and 3 bases respectively, with 15 bases between them. This CDR3 comprises 16 residues. The CDR3 here is CASSLGLSQPKETQYF. CDR3 coding DNA: TGCGCCAGCAGCTTGGGCCTTTCCCAACCCAAAGAGACCCAGTACTTC.

Ten or more counts support this clonotype. The genes are TRBV6-1 and TRBJ2-6; the D gene is possibly TRBD2 (5 bases). In germline, CDR1 is MNHNS, CDR2 SASEGT. The CDR3 is made up of 17 amino acids. V was shortened by 6 bases and J by 0 bases, with 15 bases between the two germline ends. The CDR3 reads CASRKRTAYSGANVLTF. For the CDR3, the DNA is TGTGCCAGCAGGAAGAGGACTGCCTACTCTGGGGCCAACGTCCTGACTTTC.

Ten or more counts support this clonotype. The V and J genes are TRBV25-1 and TRBJ2-1; D possibly matches TRBD1 or TRBD2 (5 bases each). The CDR3 runs to 15 residues. Germline V gene data show CDR1 as MGHDK and CDR2 as SYGVNS. Deletions cut 8 bases from V and 6 bases from J, with 20 bases between. The CDR3 nucleotides read TGTGCCAGCTTACTCTCGCAGGGAGAGAGCAATGAGCAGTTCTTC. As protein: CASLLSQGESNEQFF.

V is TRBV15 and J is TRBJ2-7; D gene ambiguous. This CDR3 contains 15 residues. The ends were cut back, 0 bases at V and 0 bases at J, with 9 bases in the middle. The germline gives CDR1 LNHNV, CDR2 YYDKDF (reference sequence). In DNA, the CDR3 is TGTGCCACCAGCAGAGATTTTGGTTTCTCCTACGAGCAGTACTTC. Protein: CATSRDFGFSYEQYF. The variable domain in full, with the rest retrieved from reference TRBV15 and TRBJ2-7, is DAMVIQNPRYQVTQFGKPVTLSCSQTLNHNVMYWYQQKSSQAPKLLFHYYDKDFNNEADTPDNFQSRRPNTSFCFLDIRSPGLGDTAMYLCATSRDFGFSYEQYFGPGTRLTVT.

The chain is built from TRBV20-1 and TRBJ1-2; the D gene is possibly TRBD1 (6 bases). Trimming removed 4 bases from V and 8 bases from J, with 20 bases in between. CDR3 length: 14 amino acids. Germline values: CDR1 DFQATT, CDR2 SNEGSKA (reference sequence). CDR3 sequence (DNA): TGCAGTGCTAACCGGGACAATACTCAGCGAGGCTACACCTTC. Its protein is CSANRDNTQRGYTF.

Points on this clonotype: The junction does not match germline at one end; this may be a read error. The V call is TRBV20-1, the J call TRBJ2-1; D uncertain. This CDR3 has 16 amino acids. Germline V gene sequence: CDR1 DFQATT, CDR2 SNEGSKA (reference sequence). CDR3 loop: CSAFKPGHSSCNEQFF. The CDR3 DNA sequence: TGCAGTGCCTTTAAACCGGGCCACAGCTCCTGCAATGAGCAGTTCTTC.

This clonotype was recorded once. A clone one base away is much larger, so this may be a read error. CDR3 in amino acids: CASSSHGGNTDTQYF. Written as DNA, the CDR3 is TGTGCCAGCAGCTCGCACGGGGGCAACACAGATACGCAGTATTTT. V gene TRBV11-3 combines with J gene TRBJ2-3, with D possibly called TRBD1 or TRBD2 (6 bases each). Germline V CDR1 and CDR2: SGHNT, YENEEA. This CDR3 has 15 residues. The V end was cut by 4 bases, the J end by 2 bases, with 13 bases between.

The V and J genes are TRBV20-1 and TRBJ2-7; no clear D gene. The DNA end lines up better with TRBJ2-5; the J call may be wrong. There are 14 residues in the CDR3. The germline gives CDR1 DFQATT, CDR2 SNEGSKA (reference sequence). CDR3: CSARAAETGETQYF. DNA of the CDR3: TGCAGTGCTAGGGCAGCCGAGACCGGAGAGACCCAGTACTTC.

For the CDR3, the DNA is TGCAGTGCTCCCCGGGGGGGGGACACTGAAGCTTTCTTT. The encoded protein is CSAPRGGDTEAFF. The chain combines TRBV20-1 with TRBJ1-1; tentatively, D is TRBD1 (5 bases). Trimming took 5 bases from V and 3 from J, leaving 13 bases between them. This CDR3 contains 13 residues. Germline values: CDR1 DFQATT, CDR2 SNEGSKA (reference sequence).

The rearrangement links TRBV12-3 or TRBV12-4 to TRBJ2-5; D is ambiguous. Trimming left V 10 bases short and J 11 bases short, with 20 bases between. The length of the CDR3 is 12 residues. The chain's CDR3 is CATRIDYDEQYF. Written as DNA, the CDR3 is TGTGCCACCCGAATCGATTACGATGAGCAGTACTTC.

This clonotype was observed a handful of times. This chain joins TRBV7-9 and TRBJ2-5; D remains ambiguous. The CDR3 consists of 11 residues. Germline CDR1 and CDR2: SEHNR and FQNEAQ (reference sequence). The V gene lost 7 bases and the J gene lost 5 bases, with 8 bases spanning the gap. The CDR3 coding sequence is TGTGCCAGCACCTCCGGGGAGACCCAGTACTTC. Translated: CASTSGETQYF.

Turning to this clonotype: This may be a read error, as it is one base from a much larger clone. The chain carries TRBV11-2 and TRBJ2-1, with D uncertain. Per the germline V gene, CDR1 is SGHAT and CDR2 is FQNNGV. Trimming left V 1 base short and J 6 bases short, with 10 bases between. This CDR3 has 14 amino acids. As DNA, the CDR3 is TGTGCCAGCAGCTTAGGCCCAGAGTGCAATGAGCAGTTCTTC. Encoded protein: CASSLGPECNEQFF.

The chain is built from TRBV6-2 or TRBV6-3 and TRBJ2-5; 8 nucleotides agree with TRBD1. V shed 2 bases and J 1 base; nucleotides not matched to a gene: 6. The CDR3 loop spans 16 amino acids. The germline V gene encodes CDR1 MNHEY and CDR2 SVGEGT. DNA of the CDR3: TGTGCCAGCAGTTACCACCGGGACAGGCTCCAAGAGACCCAGTACTTC. It yields the protein CASSYHRDRLQETQYF.

The chain's CDR3 is CSAPTRQGTTEAFF. In DNA, the CDR3 is TGCAGTGCGCCGACAAGACAGGGTACCACTGAAGCTTTCTTT. J is TRBJ1-1 and V is TRBV20-1, with TRBD1 identical over 7 bases. The CDR3 spans 14 residues. The V and J ends lost 6 bases and 4 bases, in that order; junction bases with no gene match: 11. Germline assignment: CDR1 DFQATT and CDR2 SNEGSKA (reference sequence).

This clonotype came up many times. The chain employs TRBV14 and TRBJ2-7, with 7 bases aligning to TRBD2. From germline, CDR1 is SGHDN and CDR2 FVKESK. This CDR3 spans 15 amino acids. J lost 2 bases, V lost 4 bases, and 8 bases had no gene match. The CDR3 nucleotides read TGTGCCAGCAGCCCGGGACTACTTTCCACCTACGAGCAGTACTTC. Translation gives CASSPGLLSTYEQYF.

The CDR3 is CASSSWGNWNEQFF. In DNA, the CDR3 is TGTGCCAGCAGCTCATGGGGAAATTGGAATGAGCAGTTCTTC. V and J are TRBV7-2 and TRBJ2-1; D gene ambiguous. This CDR3 spans 14 amino acids. Trimming cost V 4 bases and J 7 bases, with 14 bases left between them. The V gene's germline CDR1 is SGHTA and CDR2 FQGNSA. Full variable domain (outside the CDR3, taken from reference TRBV7-2 and TRBJ2-1): GAGVSQSPSNKVTEKGKDVELRCDPISGHTALYWYRQSLGQGLEFLIYFQGNSAPDKSGLPSDRFSAERTGGSVSTLTIQRTQQEDSAVYLCASSSWGNWNEQFFGPGTRLTVL.

J is TRBJ1-2 and V is TRBV7-9, with 7 bases aligning to TRBD1. This CDR3 is built from 14 residues. V was clipped by 6 bases and J by 2 bases; unmatched bases: 6. The germline V gene encodes CDR1 SEHNR and CDR2 FQNEAQ (reference sequence). In nucleotides, the CDR3 is TGTGCCAGCAGAAGACAGGGTTTAAACTATGGCTACACCTTC. Translated, it gives CASRRQGLNYGYTF. Variable domain in full (rest from reference TRBV7-9 and TRBJ1-2): DTGVSQNPRHKITKRGQNVTFRCDPISEHNRLYWYRQTLGQGPEFLTYFQNEAQLEKSRLLSDRFSAERPKGSFSTLEIQRTEQGDSAMYLCASRRQGLNYGYTFGSGTRLTVV.

This chain uses TRBV4-1 with TRBJ1-2, with D uncertain. The CDR3 length is 15 residues. Germline V CDR1 and CDR2: MGHRA, YSYEKL. Deletions cut 8 bases from V and 8 bases from J, with 24 bases between. CDR3 amino acids: CASLQREGTAKGYTF. The CDR3 DNA follows: TGCGCCAGCCTACAACGGGAGGGTACGGCTAAGGGCTACACCTTC.